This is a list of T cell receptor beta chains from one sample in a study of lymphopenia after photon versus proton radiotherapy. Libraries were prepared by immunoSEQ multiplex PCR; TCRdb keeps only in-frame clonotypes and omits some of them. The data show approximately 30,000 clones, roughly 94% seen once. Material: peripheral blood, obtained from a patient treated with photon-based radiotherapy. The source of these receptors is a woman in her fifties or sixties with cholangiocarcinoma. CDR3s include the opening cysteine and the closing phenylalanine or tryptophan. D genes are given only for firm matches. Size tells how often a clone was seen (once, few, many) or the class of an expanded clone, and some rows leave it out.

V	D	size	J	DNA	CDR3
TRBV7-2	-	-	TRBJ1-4	TGTGCCAGCAGTCTGCAAGGACAGCGCGGGATTGGAAAACTGTTTTTT	CASSLQGQRGIGKLFF
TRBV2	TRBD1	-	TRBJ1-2	TGTGCCAGCAGCGGGACAGGAAACTATGGCTACACCTTC	CASSGTGNYGYTF
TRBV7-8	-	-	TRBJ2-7	TGTGCCAGCAGCTTAATATACGAGCAGTACTTC	CASSLIYEQYF
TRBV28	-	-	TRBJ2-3	TGTGCCAGCAGTCAGGGACTCACAGATACGCAGTATTTT	CASSQGLTDTQYF
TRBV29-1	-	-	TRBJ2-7	TGCAGCGTTGAAGGAAACGTACCGGGATATAACGAGCAGTACTTC	CSVEGNVPGYNEQYF
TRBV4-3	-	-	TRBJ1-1	TGCGCCAGCAGCCAGGGAACCCAGATTCGGTACACTGAAGCTTTCTTT	CASSQGTQIRYTEAFF
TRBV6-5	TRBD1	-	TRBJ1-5	TGTGCCAGCAGTGACAGGGGAGCGTATCAGCCCCAGCATTTT	CASSDRGAYQPQHF
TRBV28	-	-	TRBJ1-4	TGTGCCAGCAGTTTATTGGGTGAAAAACTGTTTTTT	CASSLLGEKLFF
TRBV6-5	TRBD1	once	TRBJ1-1	TGTGCCAGCAGCACTCAGACAGGGCTGAACACTGAAGCTTTCTTT	CASSTQTGLNTEAFF
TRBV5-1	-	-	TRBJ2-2	TGCGCCAGCAGCTTTTTCCCCGGGGAGCTGTTTTTT	CASSFFPGELFF
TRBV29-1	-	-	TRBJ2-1	TGCAGCGTTCTAGACTACAATGAGCAGTTCTTC	CSVLDYNEQFF
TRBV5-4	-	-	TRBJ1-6	TGTGCCAGCAGCTTGAGCCTCTTGGGGGTCTCTAATAATTCACCCCTCCACTTT	CASSLSLLGVSNNSPLHF
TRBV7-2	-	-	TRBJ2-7	TGTGCCAGCAGCCCGCTCCCGGGATCCTACGAGCAGTACTTC	CASSPLPGSYEQYF
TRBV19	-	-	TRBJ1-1	TGTGCCAGTACTTCTTATGGGGGGAAAATTGAAGCTTTCTTT	CASTSYGGKIEAFF
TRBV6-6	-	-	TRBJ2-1	TGTGCCAGCAGCCCGTATGGGGGGGCGGTTGGTGAGCAGTTCTTC	CASSPYGGAVGEQFF
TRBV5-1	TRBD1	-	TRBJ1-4	TGCGCCAGCAGCTTGGCCAGGGGGCATGAAAAACTGTTTTTT	CASSLARGHEKLFF
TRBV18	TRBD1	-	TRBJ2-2	TGTGCCAGCTCACCAAACGCGGGACAGGGGGCTGGAACCGGGGAGCTGTTTTTT	CASSPNAGQGAGTGELFF
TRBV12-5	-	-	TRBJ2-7	TGTGCTAGTGGTTTGGGTTACTCCTACGAGCAGTACTTC	CASGLGYSYEQYF
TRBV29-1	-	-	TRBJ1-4	TGCAGCGTTGAAGTACATGCGGGTGAAAAACTGTTTTTT	CSVEVHAGEKLFF
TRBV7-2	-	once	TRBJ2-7	TGTGCCAGCAGCACGGATTCCTACGAGCAGTACTTC	CASSTDSYEQYF
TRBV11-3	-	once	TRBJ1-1	TGTGCCAGCAGCTTAGGGAAGAACACTGAAGCTTTCTTT	CASSLGKNTEAFF
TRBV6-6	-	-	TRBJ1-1	TGTGCCAGCAGTTGGGCAGGGTCTGAAGCTTTCTTT	CASSWAGSEAFF
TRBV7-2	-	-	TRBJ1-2	TGTGCCAGCAGTCTTCCCACCGGGCTATCTAACTATGGCTACACCTTC	CASSLPTGLSNYGYTF
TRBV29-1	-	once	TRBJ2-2	TGCAGCGTTGGTACCGGGGAGCTGTTTTTT	CSVGTGELFF
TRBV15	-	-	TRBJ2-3	TGTGCCACCAGCCGAAGGACAGGGAGGGGGACAGATACGCAGTATTTT	CATSRRTGRGTDTQYF
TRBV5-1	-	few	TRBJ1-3	TGCGCCAGCAGCCCCGGGAGGGCCTCTGGAAACACCATATATTTT	CASSPGRASGNTIYF
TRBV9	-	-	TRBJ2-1	TGTGCCAGCAGCGCCAACTTGGGTGAGCAGTTCTTC	CASSANLGEQFF
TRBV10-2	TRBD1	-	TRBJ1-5	TGCGCCAGCAGTGAGAGGGGGACAGGGGTCAATCAGCCCCAGCATTTT	CASSERGTGVNQPQHF
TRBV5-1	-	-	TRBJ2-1	TGCGCCAGCAGCTTGAGCCAGGTTTACAATGAGCAGTTCTTC	CASSLSQVYNEQFF
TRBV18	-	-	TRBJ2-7	TGTGCCAGCTCACCAGACAGCCTATACGAGCAGTACTTC	CASSPDSLYEQYF
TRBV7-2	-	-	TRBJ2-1	TGTGCCAGCAGCTTAGGGCTAGCAAGCGATGAGCAGTTCTTC	CASSLGLASDEQFF
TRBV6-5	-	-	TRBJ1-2	TGTGCCAGCAGGCTGGACGGAAACTATGGCTACACCTTC	CASRLDGNYGYTF
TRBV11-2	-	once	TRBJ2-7	TGTGCCAGCAGCTTCGGGGGCTCCTACGAGCAGTACTTC	CASSFGGSYEQYF
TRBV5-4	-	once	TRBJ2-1	TGTGCCAGCAGCTTCGCCGGGGGAGCGACTGAGCAGTTCTTC	CASSFAGGATEQFF
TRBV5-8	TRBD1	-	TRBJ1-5	TGTGCCAGCAGCTTGTCTCTTCCTGGAGGGACAGTGTCAACGTGGACCCAGCATTTT	CASSLSLPGGTVSTWTQHF
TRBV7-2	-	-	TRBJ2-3	TGTGCCAGCAGCGGGACCGGGTCAGATACGCAGTATTTT	CASSGTGSDTQYF
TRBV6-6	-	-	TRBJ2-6	TGTGCCAGCATGGGGGCCCCGGCGTCTGGGGCCAACGTCCTGACTTTC	CASMGAPASGANVLTF
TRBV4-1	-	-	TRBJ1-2	TGCGCCAGCAGCCAAGAACGAGACGGGAGAGTAAACTATGGCTACACCTTC	CASSQERDGRVNYGYTF